This entry lists 19 T cell receptor beta chains sequenced from one sample in a study of blood T cell repertoires in COVID-19. Clones were read by immunoSEQ multiplex PCR, and TCRdb kept only the in-frame ones, dropping some. The data contain 60,000 to 80,000 clones, 80% to 85% of them seen just once; the ten biggest clones take up roughly 9.2%. Sequencing was carried out using peripheral blood. These receptor sequences come from a man aged 45-65 years with active COVID-19.

This chain joins TRBV19 and TRBJ2-5; 9 nucleotides agree with TRBD1. Germline CDR1 and CDR2: LNHDA and SQIVND (reference sequence). Trimming at V came to 6 bases and at J to 5 bases, leaving 7 bases not matched to a gene. CDR3 size: 14 residues. CDR3 nucleotides: TGTGCCAGTAGCTACAGGGGGCAGGGGGAGACCCAGTACTTC. Its translation is CASSYRGQGETQYF.

Comment on this clone: One end of the junction fails to match germline, which may point to a read error. The CDR3 nucleotides read TGTACTAGTGGGGCAGGGGGCCACGAGCAGTACTTC. Translated: CTSGAGGHEQYF. The chain uses TRBV12-5 and TRBJ2-7; 8 bases line up with TRBD1. Germline V gene lookup returns CDR1 LGHNT and CDR2 FRNRAP. This CDR3 region has 12 residues.

The rearrangement joins TRBV5-1 to TRBJ1-1, with TRBD1 identical over 7 bases. The germline V gene encodes CDR1 SGHRS and CDR2 YFSETQ. Germline trimming cut 2 bases from V and 12 bases from J; bases unmatched to any gene: 13. The CDR3 sequence is 14 residues long. As DNA, the CDR3 is TGCGCCAGCAGCTTTTTCGGAGGGACAGCGGCCCCTTTCTTT. Encoded protein: CASSFFGGTAAPFF.

The chain recombines TRBV4-2 with TRBJ1-1, with D unresolved. Germline lookup yields CDR1 LGHNA and CDR2 YNFKEQ. CDR3 size: 13 residues. Trimming left V 2 bases short and J 11 bases short, with 15 bases between. The CDR3 is CASSQPPGALAFF. DNA for the CDR3: TGTGCCAGCAGCCAACCCCCGGGAGCGCTTGCTTTCTTT.

The chain is built from TRBV7-2 and TRBJ1-5; 7 bases align to TRBD1. The junction had 5 bases not matched to a gene; V was cut back by 1 base and J by 5 bases. Germline-derived CDR1 and CDR2 are SGHTA and FQGNSA. The CDR3 loop spans 15 amino acids. CDR3 residues: CASSLGGQIYQPQHF. CDR3 in DNA: TGTGCCAGCAGCTTAGGGGGACAGATTTATCAGCCCCAGCATTTT.

The V call is TRBV7-6, the J call TRBJ2-1, with D possibly matching TRBD2 (6 bases). With 1 base removed from V and 9 bases from J, the gap between germline ends came to 13 bases. The CDR3 consists of 14 residues. Germline loops: CDR1 SGHVS, CDR2 FNYEAQ. In nucleotides, the CDR3 is TGTGCCAGCAGCTTAGACGGGAGAGGTAGTGAGCAGTTCTTC. It encodes CASSLDGRGSEQFF.

The rearrangement links TRBV4-1 to TRBJ1-2; D not resolved. Germline CDR1 and CDR2: MGHRA and YSYEKL. The CDR3 consists of 15 residues. V was trimmed by 0 bases and J by 8 bases, leaving 16 bases between them. CDR3 residues: CASSQDLNPLRGYTF. The CDR3 nucleotides are TGCGCCAGCAGCCAAGATCTTAACCCTCTCCGGGGCTACACCTTC.

V gene TRBV4-1 combines with J gene TRBJ2-7; TRBD2 aligns across 8 bases. The J segment lost 3 bases and the V segment lost 3 bases, leaving 13 bases of the junction unmatched. CDR3 length: 17 residues. Germline CDR1 reads MGHRA; CDR2 reads YSYEKL. DNA of the CDR3: TGCGCCAGCAGCCATACAAACAGGCCGGGGGGGGTCTACGAGCAGTACTTC. Protein: CASSHTNRPGGVYEQYF.

The rearrangement uses TRBV30 and TRBJ2-5, with D uncertain. The V gene's germline CDR1 is GTSNPN and CDR2 SVGIG (reference sequence). This CDR3 comprises 14 residues. The germline V and J ends were trimmed by 0 bases and 7 bases, with 15 bases remaining between them. The CDR3 region has the DNA TGTGCCTGGAGTGTTTCGGCGGCCCTAGGGACCCAGTACTTC. As protein: CAWSVSAALGTQYF.

The chain employs TRBV19 and TRBJ2-1; no clear D gene. With 7 bases removed from V and 0 bases from J, the gap between germline ends came to 13 bases. The CDR3 consists of 15 residues. CDR1 and CDR2 from the germline V gene are LNHDA and SQIVND (reference sequence). The CDR3 DNA sequence: TGTGCCAGTACCCCCTTCTTGAGCTCCTACAATGAGCAGTTCTTC. This sequence encodes CASTPFLSSYNEQFF.

In its sample, this clone is medium-sized. The chain carries TRBV9 and TRBJ1-3; D might be TRBD1 (6 bases). There are 13 residues in the CDR3. The V and J ends lost 5 bases and 4 bases respectively, with 10 bases between them. The germline CDR1 and CDR2 sequences are SGDLS and YYNGEE. The CDR3 here is CASSLDRGNTIYF. The CDR3, as DNA: TGTGCCAGCAGTCTCGACAGGGGAAACACCATATATTTT.

The chain carries TRBV6-5 and TRBJ2-7; 8 bases are shared with TRBD1. Germline values: CDR1 MNHEY, CDR2 SVGAGI. This CDR3 region has 15 residues. V lost 5 bases, J lost 3 bases, and 9 bases stayed unmatched. The CDR3 loop reads CASSPIRGPRYEQYF. As DNA, the CDR3 is TGTGCCAGCAGTCCAATCAGGGGGCCCCGCTACGAGCAGTACTTC.

The chain is built from TRBV15 and TRBJ2-5; 8 bases agree with TRBD2. The CDR3 consists of 15 residues. From germline, CDR1 is LNHNV and CDR2 YYDKDF (reference sequence). J was trimmed by 5 bases and V by 0 bases; bases with no gene match: 5. The CDR3 DNA reads TGTGCCACCAGCAGAGATCGGCCTAGCGGGGAGACCCAGTACTTC. Translation: CATSRDRPSGETQYF. Using reference TRBV15 and TRBJ2-5 for the parts outside the CDR3, the full variable domain is DAMVIQNPRYQVTQFGKPVTLSCSQTLNHNVMYWYQQKSSQAPKLLFHYYDKDFNNEADTPDNFQSRRPNTSFCFLDIRSPGLGDTAMYLCATSRDRPSGETQYFGPGTRLLVL.

A remark on this clone: Germline is not matched at one junction end, which may reflect a read error. The CDR3 nucleotides read TGCGCCAGCAGTCCCGACAGGGGGGCCCGTCCCTCCGACGAGCAGTACTTC. It codes for CASSPDRGARPSDEQYF. This sequence joins TRBV10-1 and TRBJ2-7; TRBD1 aligns across 9 bases. CDR3 size: 17 residues. CDR1 and CDR2 from the germline V gene are WNHNN and SYGVQD (reference sequence).

The chain combines TRBV19 with TRBJ2-1, with no clear D. V gave up 5 bases and J gave up 4 bases, with 6 bases separating them. CDR3 length: 12 residues. Per germline, CDR1 LNHDA and CDR2 SQIVND (reference sequence). The CDR3 region is CASSFQYNEQFF. Here the CDR3 DNA reads TGTGCCAGTAGTTTCCAATACAATGAGCAGTTCTTC.

The V call is TRBV7-6, the J call TRBJ2-3; 8 bases agree with TRBD1. Germline lookup yields CDR1 SGHVS and CDR2 FNYEAQ. J gave up 3 bases and V 5 bases, and 7 bases lay outside the gene matches. CDR3 size: 15 residues. CDR3 sequence reads: CASSPRDRRTDTQYF. The CDR3 region has the DNA TGTGCCAGCAGCCCCCGGGACAGGAGGACAGATACGCAGTATTTT.

The V and J genes are TRBV19 and TRBJ2-6, with TRBD1 as a possible D gene (6 bases). Trimming pared 6 bases from V and 3 bases from J, leaving 12 bases between. The germline gives CDR1 LNHDA, CDR2 SQIVND (reference sequence). The CDR3 is 15 residues long. The CDR3 reads CASRRQAYGANVLTF. For the CDR3, the DNA is TGTGCCAGTAGGAGACAGGCCTATGGGGCCAACGTCCTGACTTTC.

The rearrangement uses TRBV29-1 and TRBJ2-7; the D is unclear. Germline CDR1 is SQVTM and CDR2 is ANQGSEA. This CDR3 region has 14 residues. V lost 4 bases, J lost 4 bases, and 17 bases lay in between. The CDR3 DNA follows: TGCAGCGTTGTCAACCCGTCTCGGTCTTACGAGCAGTACTTC. Its protein product is CSVVNPSRSYEQYF.

The chain joins TRBV30 to TRBJ2-5; TRBD2 is a possible D gene (5 bases). CDR3 size: 14 residues. The V end was cut by 4 bases, the J end by 5 bases, with 17 bases between. The germline gives CDR1 GTSNPN, CDR2 SVGIG (reference sequence). The chain's CDR3 is CAWKDAGSRETQYF. Written as DNA, the CDR3 is TGTGCCTGGAAGGATGCGGGCTCAAGGGAGACCCAGTACTTC.